This note documents a single TCR beta chain sequence. Antigen specificity is unknown. Researchers prepared the TCRbeta library using unique molecular identifiers, the study reports. TCRdb ran MiXCR on the PCR reads and lists one entry per CDR3 protein. The table has 250,000 to 400,000 distinct CDR3 sequences, approximately 23% seen once. Trimming took 2 bases from V and 0 from J, leaving 15 bases between them. The germline V gene encodes CDR1 MNHEY and CDR2 SVGAGI. This CDR3 is built from 17 residues. The sample belongs to a study of T-cell reconstitution after alpha-beta-depleted transplantation in children. Overall study results and limits: Reports say that about two months after transplant, the alpha-beta T cells came out of several hundred graft clones that had expanded. At one year after transplant, newly produced T cells mostly accounted for T-cell counts and diversity. High day-60 TCRbeta diversity in some patients came from surviving recipient T cells and thymic progenitors.

This TCR came from a male patient younger than 18 who had a stem cell transplant for acute lymphoblastic leukemia, so the T cells may come from the graft donor. The chain employs TRBV6-5 and TRBJ2-3; D not resolved. Sequencing was performed on PBMCs, mostly from graft donor cells, taken 180 days after TCRalphabeta/CD19-depleted stem cell transplant. CDR3 region: CASSYRTSPASTDTQYF. CDR3 sequence (DNA): TGTGCCAGCAGTTACCGCACCTCTCCGGCTAGCACAGATACGCAGTATTTT.